Below, 26 T cell receptor beta chains from the same sample are listed, as sequenced in a study of T cells in Graves' hyperthyroidism and ophthalmopathy. The TCR beta CDR3 regions underwent amplification using RNA transcripts as the source. TCR CDR3 regions were first amplified by RT-PCR with HTBI primers. MiXCR was run by TCRdb on the multiplex PCR reads, yielding one entry per CDR3 protein. The sample yields 300,000 to 500,000 distinct CDR3 sequences, 11% to 15% seen once. The sample consisted of blood. Receptors originate from a man aged 50 or older with Graves' ophthalmopathy.

The J gene is TRBJ1-1, the V gene TRBV6-1, with D possibly matching TRBD1 (6 bases). CDR1 is MNHNS, CDR2 SASEGT, per germline. Trimming took 4 bases from V and 4 from J, leaving 10 bases between them. This CDR3 has 13 residues. CDR3 sequence: CASSGDTLTEAFF. The CDR3 region has the DNA TGTGCCAGCAGTGGGGACACGCTCACTGAAGCTTTCTTT.

The chain has TRBV18 and TRBJ2-2; TRBD1 aligns across 10 bases. CDR3 size: 17 residues. CDR1 and CDR2 (germline): KGHSH, LQKENI. V shed 5 bases and J 4 bases; nucleotides not matched to a gene: 10. CDR3 sequence reads: CASSSSDRGPGTGELFF. The CDR3 DNA sequence: TGTGCCAGCTCATCATCCGACAGGGGGCCCGGCACCGGGGAGCTGTTTTTT.

As regards this clonotype: The junction departs from germline at one end; a sequencing error may be responsible. The V call is TRBV6-1, the J call TRBJ2-5; 12 nucleotides agree with TRBD2. The CDR3 runs 15 residues. CDR1 is MNHNS and CDR2 is SASEGT in the germline V gene. The CDR3 nucleotides are TGTGCCAGCAGTCAAGCTAGCGGGAGGGGGGAGACCCAGTACTTC. Its translation is CASSQASGRGETQYF.

This clonotype showed up just a few times. The chain joins TRBV24-1 to TRBJ2-6, with 7 bases fitting TRBD2. The CDR3 consists of 16 residues. With 4 bases clipped from V and 0 bases from J, the junction kept 2 bases outside the gene matches. Germline CDR1 is KGHDR and CDR2 is SFDVKD. CDR3 region: CATSEAGASGANVLTF. CDR3 nucleotide sequence: TGTGCCACCAGTGAGGCGGGAGCCTCTGGGGCCAACGTCCTGACTTTC.

The rearrangement links TRBV20-1 to TRBJ1-4, with a weak D call TRBD1 (6 bases). The germline gives CDR1 DFQATT, CDR2 SNEGSKA (reference sequence). This CDR3 region has 14 residues. The CDR3 sequence is CGSGQFLFAEKLFF. As DNA, the CDR3 is TGCGGATCCGGACAGTTTCTTTTTGCTGAAAAACTGTTTTTT.

This clonotype was observed many times. This chain joins TRBV28 and TRBJ2-1; 9 nucleotides align to TRBD2. CDR1 and CDR2 (germline): MDHEN, SYDVKM. The CDR3 length is 16 residues. Trimming at V came to 4 bases and at J to 7 bases, leaving 11 bases not matched to a gene. CDR3 coding DNA: TGTGCCAGCAGTTCCGCAGCGGGAGGATTGGGGAATGAGCAGTTCTTC. Translating it yields CASSSAAGGLGNEQFF. Full variable domain (remainder filled in from reference TRBV28 and TRBJ2-1): DVKVTQSSRYLVKRTGEKVFLECVQDMDHENMFWYRQDPGLGLRLIYFSYDVKMKEKGDIPEGYSVSREKKERFSLILESASTNQTSMYLCASSSAAGGLGNEQFFGPGTRLTVL.

This clonotype occurred a few times. The J gene is TRBJ2-2, the V gene TRBV27; unclear D gene. The ends were cut back, 6 bases at V and 0 bases at J, with 17 bases in the middle. The CDR3 covers 17 residues. Germline V gene lookup returns CDR1 MNHEY and CDR2 SMNVEV (reference sequence). The CDR3 DNA is TGTGCCAGCAGATATCGGGTGGGCCTAACGAACACCGGGGAGCTGTTTTTT. It codes for CASRYRVGLTNTGELFF.

The chain has TRBV20-1 and TRBJ2-3; tentative D call: TRBD1 (6 bases). The V gene's germline CDR1 is DFQATT and CDR2 SNEGSKA (reference sequence). This CDR3 spans 16 amino acids. V was cut by 3 bases and J by 2 bases, with 18 bases left in between. The DNA for the CDR3 is TGCAGTGCTAGGCCGGGACAAAGACTCCCCACAGATACGCAGTATTTT. Translation: CSARPGQRLPTDTQYF.

With respect to this clonotype: Mismatch with germline at one junction end may stem from a read error. The chain uses TRBV7-9 and TRBJ2-7; 12 bases are a match to TRBD1. From germline, CDR1 is SEHNR and CDR2 FQNEAQ (reference sequence). CDR3 length equals 14 residues. Here the CDR3 reads CAIQLGTGGYGQYF. CDR3 coding DNA: TGTGCCATCCAACTAGGGACAGGGGGCTACGGGCAGTACTTC.

This clonotype was counted ten times or more. V usage is TRBV5-1 and J usage is TRBJ1-1; D possibly corresponds to TRBD1 (5 bases). V lost 4 bases, J lost 8 bases, and 12 bases lay in between. CDR3 size: 12 residues. The germline gives CDR1 SGHRS, CDR2 YFSETQ. The CDR3 DNA reads as TGCGCCAGCAGCCCCGGGGCGCCCGAAGCTTTCTTT. This translates into CASSPGAPEAFF. The full variable domain, rest sourced from reference TRBV5-1 and TRBJ1-1, is KAGVTQTPRYLIKTRGQQVTLSCSPISGHRSVSWYQQTPGQGLQFLFEYFSETQRNKGNFPGRFSGRQFSNSRSEMNVSTLELGDSALYLCASSPGAPEAFFGQGTRLTVV.

Of note for this clonotype: This sequence may be a read error, since a much larger clone differs from it by one base. V and J are TRBV5-1 and TRBJ2-7; the D call may be TRBD1 or TRBD2 (5 bases each). CDR1 is SGHRS and CDR2 is YFSETQ in the germline V gene. The CDR3 length is 15 residues. The V gene lost 4 bases and the J gene lost 5 bases, with 19 bases spanning the gap. The CDR3 is CASSPSDPGTHEQYF. The CDR3 DNA follows: TGCGCCAGCAGCCCCTCAGATCCGGGGACCCACGAGCAGTACTTC.

This clonotype was counted a few times. A much larger clone lies one base from this, so it may be a read error. This chain links TRBV11-2 with TRBJ2-3; 8 nucleotides line up with TRBD2. The ends lost 5 bases at V and 4 bases at J; junction bases unmatched: 8. The CDR3 is made up of 15 amino acids. CDR1 is SGHAT, CDR2 FQNNGV, per germline. CDR3 protein: CASSLAGSYADTQYF. CDR3 DNA: TGTGCCAGCAGCCTAGCGGGCTCCTACGCAGATACGCAGTATTTT. Full variable domain (outside the CDR3, taken from reference TRBV11-2 and TRBJ2-3): EAGVAQSPRYKIIEKRQSVAFWCNPISGHATLYWYQQILGQGPKLLIQFQNNGVVDDSQLPKDRFSAERLKGVDSTLKIQPAKLEDSAVYLCASSLAGSYADTQYFGPGTRLTVL.

A word on this clonotype: This may be a read error, as it is one base from a much larger clone. The genes are TRBV7-9 and TRBJ2-4, with D possibly matching TRBD1 (6 bases). The CDR3 contains 15 residues. Per germline, CDR1 SEHNR and CDR2 FQNEAQ (reference sequence). This CDR3 reads CASSSNRVARNIQYF. The CDR3 coding sequence is TGTGCCAGCAGCTCGAACAGGGTGGCCAGAAACATTCAGTACTTC.

This clonotype was picked up a small number of times. The V and J genes are TRBV10-3 and TRBJ2-1, with 10 bases matching TRBD1. This CDR3 is 14 amino acids long. V lost 7 bases, J lost 4 bases, and 4 bases stayed unmatched. Germline V gene data show CDR1 as ENHRY and CDR2 as SYGVKD. This CDR3 is CAIKGTGVYNEQFF. For the CDR3, the DNA is TGTGCCATCAAAGGGACAGGGGTATACAATGAGCAGTTCTTC.

This clonotype has a handful of counts. An end of the junction differs from the germline gene, which may be a read error. The V call is TRBV28, the J call TRBJ2-7; no firm D call. The germline CDR1 and CDR2 sequences are MDHEN and SYDVKM. There are 12 residues in the CDR3. CDR3 sequence: CASQDTHYEQHF. CDR3 coding DNA: TGTGCCAGCCAAGACACCCACTACGAGCAGCACTTC.

The table lists this clonotype with many counts. This chain connects TRBV7-9 to TRBJ2-5; TRBD2 agrees at 9 bases. V shed 0 bases, J shed 3 bases, and the junction held 2 bases outside the gene matches. CDR1 SEHNR and CDR2 FQNEAQ come from the germline V gene (reference sequence). The CDR3 covers 15 residues. As DNA, the CDR3 is TGTGCCAGCAGCTTAGCAGCTAGCGGGAAAGAGACCCAGTACTTC. Translated, it gives CASSLAASGKETQYF.

This clonotype was found many times. The chain joins TRBV5-1 to TRBJ1-1; 7 bases agree with TRBD1. The V gene end was trimmed by 3 bases and the J gene end by 1 base; junction bases not matched to a gene: 6. The CDR3 sequence is 15 residues long. Germline V lookup: CDR1 SGHRS, CDR2 YFSETQ. The CDR3 loop is CASSSGTASNTEAFF. As DNA, the CDR3 is TGCGCCAGCAGCTCGGGGACAGCGTCGAACACTGAAGCTTTCTTT.

At least ten counts were recorded for this clonotype. V and J are TRBV12-3 or TRBV12-4 and TRBJ1-2; TRBD1 matches at 9 bases. V shed 6 bases and J 4 bases; nucleotides not matched to a gene: 6. This CDR3 is built from 14 residues. DNA for the CDR3: TGTGCCAGCAGCAGGGGACAGGGTACCTATGGCTACACCTTC. Its protein product is CASSRGQGTYGYTF.

J is TRBJ2-7 and V is TRBV5-1; 13 nucleotides agree with TRBD2. The CDR3 loop spans 14 amino acids. CDR1 SGHRS and CDR2 YFSETQ come from the germline V gene. Trimming at V came to 5 bases and at J to 5 bases, leaving 4 bases not matched to a gene. The chain's CDR3 is CASRRTSGSHEQYF. The CDR3 DNA reads as TGCGCCAGCAGACGGACTAGCGGGAGTCACGAGCAGTACTTC.

The table lists this clonotype with many counts. The gene calls are TRBV28 and TRBJ2-7; 9 bases are a match to TRBD1. Germline V gene lookup returns CDR1 MDHEN and CDR2 SYDVKM. The CDR3 loop spans 16 amino acids. J gave up 7 bases and V 4 bases, and 14 bases lay outside the gene matches. The CDR3 DNA reads TGTGCCAGCAGTTCCCACCCCGGGACAGGGTGGCGTGAGCAGTACTTC. It is translated as CASSSHPGTGWREQYF. The entire variable domain, with the rest obtained from reference TRBV28 and TRBJ2-7, is as follows: DVKVTQSSRYLVKRTGEKVFLECVQDMDHENMFWYRQDPGLGLRLIYFSYDVKMKEKGDIPEGYSVSREKKERFSLILESASTNQTSMYLCASSSHPGTGWREQYFGPGTRLTVT.

The chain joins TRBV29-1 to TRBJ2-1; 9 bases are shared with TRBD2. V trimming: 6 bases; J trimming: 7 bases; junction bases outside the gene matches: 10. Germline V gene lookup returns CDR1 SQVTM and CDR2 ANQGSEA. This CDR3 is built from 14 residues. The CDR3 DNA sequence: TGCAGCGTACTGGGACTAGCCGGGAGGAATGAGCAGTTCTTC. Translated: CSVLGLAGRNEQFF.

This chain joins TRBV29-1 and TRBJ2-6, with 8 bases identical to TRBD2. Germline loops: CDR1 SQVTM, CDR2 ANQGSEA. Trimming at V came to 3 bases and at J to 1 base, leaving 8 bases not matched to a gene. The CDR3 covers 17 residues. CDR3 residues: CSVDGSGGESGANVLTF. The CDR3 DNA reads as TGCAGCGTTGATGGGTCGGGAGGGGAGTCTGGGGCCAACGTCCTGACTTTC.

The chain links TRBV2 to TRBJ2-2; 7 positions match TRBD1. The J segment lost 6 bases and the V segment lost 6 bases, leaving 4 bases of the junction unmatched. The CDR3 runs to 13 residues. In germline, CDR1 is SNHLY, CDR2 FYNNEI. This CDR3 is CASRNRGAGELFF. CDR3 in DNA: TGTGCCAGCAGAAACAGGGGCGCCGGGGAGCTGTTTTTT.

The genes are TRBV18 and TRBJ2-3; 9 bases align to TRBD2. Germline V gives CDR1 KGHSH, CDR2 LQKENI. V lost 0 bases to trimming and J lost 6 bases; unmatched junction nucleotides: 10. The CDR3 is 17 amino acids. The DNA of the CDR3 is TGTGCCAGCTCACCACCCCTAGCGGGAAACTTCCGTGATACGCAGTATTTT. Translation: CASSPPLAGNFRDTQYF.

This clonotype was counted between two and nine times. The chain employs TRBV20-1 and TRBJ1-4; D may be TRBD1 (5 bases). Germline loops: CDR1 DFQATT, CDR2 SNEGSKA (reference sequence). This CDR3 contains 11 residues. Here the CDR3 reads CRVGGGNRLFF. CDR3 in DNA: TGCAGAGTTGGGGGAGGAAATCGACTGTTTTTT.

Ten or more counts support this clonotype. The CDR3 DNA sequence: TGTGCCAGCAGCTTATACCAACAGGGGGATGGTGGCTACACCTTC. Translated, it gives CASSLYQQGDGGYTF. The chain combines TRBV7-2 with TRBJ1-2, with 8 positions matching TRBD1. CDR3 length: 15 residues. In germline, CDR1 is SGHTA, CDR2 FQGNSA. V gave up 2 bases and J gave up 7 bases; unmatched junction bases: 9.